The table lists the clone carrying this TCR beta chain with many counts. Antigen specificity is unknown. In germline, CDR1 is DFQATT, CDR2 SNEGSKA (reference sequence). The CDR3 contains 13 residues. The V and J ends lost 6 bases and 4 bases, in that order; junction bases with no gene match: 5. The data belong to a study of early T cells in non-severe SARS-CoV-2 infection. Study-wide points: Reliance on VDJdb matching favored anti-spike CD8 responses; private and CD4 specificities were missed.

TCRdb itself ran the 5' RACE reads through MiXCR, one entry per CDR3 protein. The repertoire includes about 45,000 distinct CDR3 sequences, around a tenth of them detected once, and 21% sits in the top ten. The chain employs TRBV20-1 and TRBJ2-1, with 8 bases lining up with TRBD2. The clonotype originates from an adult who was a healthcare worker with PCR-confirmed SARS-CoV-2 infection or an uninfected control (not recorded which). Sequences were obtained from whole blood. CDR3 loop: CSAAGVAYNEQFF. CDR3 coding DNA: TGCAGTGCAGCGGGAGTAGCTTACAATGAGCAGTTCTTC.